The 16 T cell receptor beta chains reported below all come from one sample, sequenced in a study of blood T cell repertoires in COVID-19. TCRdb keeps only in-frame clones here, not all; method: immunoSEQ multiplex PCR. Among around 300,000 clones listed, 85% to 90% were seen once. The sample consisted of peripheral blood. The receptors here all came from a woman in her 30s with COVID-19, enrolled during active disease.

CDR3 residues: CASSPYRQGGNEQFF. CDR3 coding DNA: TGTGCCAGCAGCCCCTACAGACAGGGAGGTAATGAGCAGTTCTTC. This sequence joins TRBV7-9 and TRBJ2-1, with a possible D match to TRBD1 (7 bases). The CDR3 extends over 15 amino acids. The germline V gene encodes CDR1 SEHNR and CDR2 FQNEAQ (reference sequence). V was trimmed by 5 bases and J by 7 bases, leaving 18 bases between them.

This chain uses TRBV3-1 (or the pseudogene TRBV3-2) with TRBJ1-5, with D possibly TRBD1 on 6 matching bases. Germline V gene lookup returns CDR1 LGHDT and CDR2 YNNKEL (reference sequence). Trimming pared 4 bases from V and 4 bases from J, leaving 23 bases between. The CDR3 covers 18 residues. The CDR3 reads CASSPCWGGPGGNQPQHF. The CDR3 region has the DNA TGTGCCAGCAGCCCCTGCTGGGGGGGGCCGGGGGGTAATCAGCCCCAGCATTTT.

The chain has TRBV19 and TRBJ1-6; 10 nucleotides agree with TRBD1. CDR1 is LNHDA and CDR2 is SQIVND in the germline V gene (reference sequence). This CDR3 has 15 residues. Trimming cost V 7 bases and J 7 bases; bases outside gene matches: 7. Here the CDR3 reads CASNDPGQGNSPLHF. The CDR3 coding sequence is TGTGCCAGTAACGACCCGGGACAGGGGAATTCACCCCTCCACTTT.

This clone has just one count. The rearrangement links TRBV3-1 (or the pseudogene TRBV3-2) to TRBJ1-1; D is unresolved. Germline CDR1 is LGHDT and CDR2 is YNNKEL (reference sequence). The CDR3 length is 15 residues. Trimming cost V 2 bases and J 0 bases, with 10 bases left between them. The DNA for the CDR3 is TGTGCCAGCAGCCAAAACACCCTCATGAACACTGAAGCTTTCTTT. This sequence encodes CASSQNTLMNTEAFF.

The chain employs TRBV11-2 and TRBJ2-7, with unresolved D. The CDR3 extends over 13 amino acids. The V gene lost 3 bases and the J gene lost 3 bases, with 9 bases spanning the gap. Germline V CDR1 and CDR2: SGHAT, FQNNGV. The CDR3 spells CASSFNSHYEQYF. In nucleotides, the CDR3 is TGTGCCAGCAGCTTTAACAGCCACTACGAGCAGTACTTC.

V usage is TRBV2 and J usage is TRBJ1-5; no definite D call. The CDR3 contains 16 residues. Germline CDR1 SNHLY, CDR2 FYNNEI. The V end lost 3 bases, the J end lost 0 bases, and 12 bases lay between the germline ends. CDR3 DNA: TGTGCCAGCAGTGAGGGCAGTATCTCTAGCAATCAGCCCCAGCATTTT. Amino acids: CASSEGSISSNQPQHF.

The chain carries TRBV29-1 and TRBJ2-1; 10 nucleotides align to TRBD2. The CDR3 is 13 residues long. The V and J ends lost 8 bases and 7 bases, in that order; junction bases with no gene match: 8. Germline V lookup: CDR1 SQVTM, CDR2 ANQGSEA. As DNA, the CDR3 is TGCAGCACAATAGCGGGAGGAGGTAATGAGCAGTTCTTC. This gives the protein CSTIAGGGNEQFF.

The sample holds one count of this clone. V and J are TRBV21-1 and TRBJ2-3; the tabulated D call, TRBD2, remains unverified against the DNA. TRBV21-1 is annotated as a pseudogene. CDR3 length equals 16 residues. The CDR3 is CASSKDPGGRTDTQYF. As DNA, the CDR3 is TGTGCCAGCAGCAAAGACCCGGGGGGGCGCACAGATACGCAGTATTTT.

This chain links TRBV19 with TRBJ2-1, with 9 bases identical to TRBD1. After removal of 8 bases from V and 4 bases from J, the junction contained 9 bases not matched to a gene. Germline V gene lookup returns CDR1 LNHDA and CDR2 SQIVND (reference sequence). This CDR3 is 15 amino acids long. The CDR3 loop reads CASDPGTGMYNEQFF. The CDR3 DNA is TGTGCCAGTGATCCCGGGACAGGGATGTACAATGAGCAGTTCTTC.

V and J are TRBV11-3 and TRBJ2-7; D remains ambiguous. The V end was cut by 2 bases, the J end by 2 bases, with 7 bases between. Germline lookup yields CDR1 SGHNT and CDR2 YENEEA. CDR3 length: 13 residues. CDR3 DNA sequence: TGTGCCAGCAGCTTATTTCCTACCTACGAGCAGTACTTC. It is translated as CASSLFPTYEQYF.

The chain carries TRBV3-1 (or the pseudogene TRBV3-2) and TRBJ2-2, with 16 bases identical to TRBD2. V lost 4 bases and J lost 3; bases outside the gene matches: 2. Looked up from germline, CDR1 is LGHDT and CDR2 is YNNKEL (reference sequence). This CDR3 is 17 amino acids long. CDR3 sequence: CASSPGLAGGYTGELFF. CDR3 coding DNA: TGTGCCAGCAGCCCGGGACTAGCGGGAGGGTACACCGGGGAGCTGTTTTTT.

The CDR3 sequence is CASSFRQGANYGYTF. CDR3 DNA: TGTGCCAGCAGCTTCCGACAGGGGGCAAACTATGGCTACACCTTC. The rearrangement uses TRBV7-9 and TRBJ1-2, with TRBD1 matching over 10 bases. Germline V gene sequence: CDR1 SEHNR, CDR2 FQNEAQ (reference sequence). V was clipped by 3 bases and J by 2 bases; unmatched bases: 3. The CDR3 consists of 15 residues.

In DNA form, the CDR3 reads TGTGCCAGCAGCCAAGCAAGACAGGGGATCTATGGCTACACCTTC. Its protein product is CASSQARQGIYGYTF. The chain is built from TRBV14 and TRBJ1-2; 8 bases agree with TRBD1. From germline, CDR1 is SGHDN and CDR2 FVKESK. This CDR3 comprises 15 residues. Trimming cost V 1 base and J 4 bases; bases outside gene matches: 5.

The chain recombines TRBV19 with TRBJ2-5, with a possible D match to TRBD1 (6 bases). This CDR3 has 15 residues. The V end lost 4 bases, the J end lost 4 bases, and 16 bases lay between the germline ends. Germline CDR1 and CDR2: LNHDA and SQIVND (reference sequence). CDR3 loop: CASSTIYNRVETQYF. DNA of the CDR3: TGTGCCAGTAGTACGATATACAACAGGGTAGAGACCCAGTACTTC.

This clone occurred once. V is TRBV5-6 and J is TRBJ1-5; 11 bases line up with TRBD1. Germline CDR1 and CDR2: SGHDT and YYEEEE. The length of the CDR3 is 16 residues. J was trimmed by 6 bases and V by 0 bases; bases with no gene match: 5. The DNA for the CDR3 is TGTGCCAGCAGCTTGGGGACAGGGGGCTGGGGTCAGCCCCAGCATTTT. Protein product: CASSLGTGGWGQPQHF.

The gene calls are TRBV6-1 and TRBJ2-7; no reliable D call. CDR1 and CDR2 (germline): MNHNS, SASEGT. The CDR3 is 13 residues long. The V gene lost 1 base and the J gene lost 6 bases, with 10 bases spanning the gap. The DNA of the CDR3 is TGTGCCAGCAGTGAAGTAAGAGATGCCGAGCAGTACTTC. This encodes CASSEVRDAEQYF.